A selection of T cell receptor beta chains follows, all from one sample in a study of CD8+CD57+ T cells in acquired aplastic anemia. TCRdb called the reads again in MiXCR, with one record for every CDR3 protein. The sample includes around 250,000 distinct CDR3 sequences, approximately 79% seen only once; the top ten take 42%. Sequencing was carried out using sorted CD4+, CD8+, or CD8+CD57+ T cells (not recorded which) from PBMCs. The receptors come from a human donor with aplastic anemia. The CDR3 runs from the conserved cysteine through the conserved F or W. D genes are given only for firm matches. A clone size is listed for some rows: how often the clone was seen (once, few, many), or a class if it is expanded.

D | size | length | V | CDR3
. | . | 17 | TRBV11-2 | CASSSRGRGQEHNEQFF
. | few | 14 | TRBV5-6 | CASSLESDQETQYF
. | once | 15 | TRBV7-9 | CASSLGRAGLYEQYF
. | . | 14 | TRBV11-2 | CASSLGRQNNEQFF
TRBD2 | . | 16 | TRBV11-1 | CASSSASGRNSYEQYF
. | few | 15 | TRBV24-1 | CATSDSGLATDTQYF
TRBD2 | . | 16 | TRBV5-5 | CASSSSRGGGSDEQFF
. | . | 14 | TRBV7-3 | CASSFVRGTDEQYF
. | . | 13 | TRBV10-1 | CASSRDLGTEAFF
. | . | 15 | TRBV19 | CASSADTRAKNMQYF
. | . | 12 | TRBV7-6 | CASSLGQTEQFF
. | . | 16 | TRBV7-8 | CASSLGGGPDTQSLHF
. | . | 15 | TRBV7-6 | CASSLRAYNSPLHTF
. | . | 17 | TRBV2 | CASRVSDDPADTHEAFF
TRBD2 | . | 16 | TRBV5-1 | CASSLSRGGGSDEQFF
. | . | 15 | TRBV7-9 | CASSLDGGGDTEYFF
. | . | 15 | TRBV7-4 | CASSLEVQGHQTHHF
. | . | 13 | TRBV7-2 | CASSLTGGPAPHF
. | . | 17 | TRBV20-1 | CSASSSRRRKGVNEQFF
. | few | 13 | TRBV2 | CASSDGGIGELFF
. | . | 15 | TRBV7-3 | CASSIDSRAYNEHFF
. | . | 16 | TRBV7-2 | CASSLSAREIEKLLHF
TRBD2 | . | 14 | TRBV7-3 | CVSSLGLAGVEQFF
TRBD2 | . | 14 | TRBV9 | CASSVGTSGGGEHF
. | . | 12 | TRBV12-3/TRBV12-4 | CASGAVVRGYTF
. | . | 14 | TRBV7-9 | CASSLARSAGSDDF
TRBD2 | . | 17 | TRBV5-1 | CASSLRLAGGGANVLTF
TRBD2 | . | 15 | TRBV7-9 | CASSVAGGAVATQYF
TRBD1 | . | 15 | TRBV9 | CASSAGQGVYYGYTF
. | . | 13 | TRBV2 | CASKTTGPDTQYF
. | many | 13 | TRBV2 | CASSDGGTHEQFF
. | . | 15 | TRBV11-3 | CASTPNSGSYNEQFF
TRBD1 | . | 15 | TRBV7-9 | CAGSLERTGNTEGSF
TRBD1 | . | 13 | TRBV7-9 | CATSMTGDGKQLF
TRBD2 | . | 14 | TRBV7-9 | CASSLALRTRDTQF
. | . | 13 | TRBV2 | CASSDPGLSPLHF
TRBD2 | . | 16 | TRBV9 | CASSLWTSGRSDQQFF
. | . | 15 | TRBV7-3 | CASTRQASAVEHRYF
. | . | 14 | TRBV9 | CASSVRGSRSELHF
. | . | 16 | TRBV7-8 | CASSFERGGETDEQFF
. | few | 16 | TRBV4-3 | CASSQDWGGHTDTQYF
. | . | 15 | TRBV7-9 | CASSLDGSCNTKAFF
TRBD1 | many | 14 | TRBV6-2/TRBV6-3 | CASSYGDRVTAQHF
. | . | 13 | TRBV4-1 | CSRSQGLAYGYTF
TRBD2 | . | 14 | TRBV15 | CATSRGGLAYEQYF
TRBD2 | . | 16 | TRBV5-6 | CASSYLGDGGSDEQFF
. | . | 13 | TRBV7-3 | CASSLTSNQPQHF
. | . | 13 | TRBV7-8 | CASTGTAAYEQYF
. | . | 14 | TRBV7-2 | CASSLEGGNDTQYF
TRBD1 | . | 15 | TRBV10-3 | CAIRERTGENTEAFF